Following are 29 T cell receptor beta chains from one sample sequenced in a study of CD4 T cells in relation to SARS-CoV-2 and coronaviruses. Produced via immunoSEQ multiplex PCR; TCRdb's table is partial and in-frame only. The data show tens of thousands of clones, around four fifths seen once. The antigens these receptors bind are not known. Source material: memory CD4+ T cells from PBMCs, cultured in vitro. Receptors originate from an adult with COVID-19.

This clone was seen a few times. The J gene is TRBJ1-4, the V gene TRBV6-1; 9 nucleotides line up with TRBD1. The V gene end was trimmed by 0 bases and the J gene end by 8 bases; junction bases not matched to a gene: 10. This CDR3 is built from 17 residues. CDR1 is MNHNS and CDR2 is SASEGT in the germline V gene. The CDR3 region is CASSEALGGQGGEKLFF. The CDR3 nucleotides read TGTGCCAGCAGTGAAGCGCTAGGGGGACAGGGAGGAGAAAAACTGTTTTTT.

This clone was observed a handful of times. The J gene is TRBJ1-2, the V gene TRBV3-1 (or the pseudogene TRBV3-2); D might be TRBD1 (5 bases). Germline V lookup: CDR1 LGHDT, CDR2 YNNKEL (reference sequence). V was pared by 1 base and J by 4 bases, with 7 bases between. The CDR3 length is 13 residues. The DNA for the CDR3 is TGTGCCAGCAGCCAAGGGGACGGCTATGGCTACACCTTC. This translates into CASSQGDGYGYTF.

The chain employs TRBV13 and TRBJ1-6; 9 nucleotides line up with TRBD1. The germline CDR1 and CDR2 sequences are PRHDT and FYEKMQ (reference sequence). V gave up 7 bases and J gave up 10 bases; unmatched junction bases: 5. The CDR3 is 13 amino acids. CDR3 nucleotide sequence: TGTGCCAGCACGGGACAGGGCTGGTCACCCCTCCACTTT. It specifies CASTGQGWSPLHF.

This sequence joins TRBV5-4 and TRBJ1-4; 7 nucleotides align to TRBD1. The J segment lost 7 bases and the V segment lost 0 bases, leaving 12 bases of the junction unmatched. The CDR3 covers 17 residues. In germline, CDR1 is SGHNT, CDR2 YYREEE (reference sequence). CDR3 region: CASSLGQVRGVGEKLFF. CDR3 in DNA: TGTGCCAGCAGCTTGGGACAAGTCAGGGGGGTCGGTGAAAAACTGTTTTTT.

Judged by abundance, this clone is medium-sized. J is TRBJ2-3 and V is TRBV5-4, with 7 bases matching TRBD2. With V trimmed by 4 bases and J by 3 bases, 8 bases remained unmatched. The CDR3 contains 15 residues. Germline CDR1 SGHNT, CDR2 YYREEE (reference sequence). The CDR3 spells CASSLASGFTDTQYF. The CDR3 DNA sequence: TGTGCCAGCAGCCTCGCTAGCGGTTTTACAGATACGCAGTATTTT.

This sequence joins TRBV2 and TRBJ2-2; D is uncertain. Looked up from germline, CDR1 is SNHLY and CDR2 is FYNNEI. Trimming took 6 bases from V and 6 from J, leaving 5 bases between them. The CDR3 has 11 amino acids. The CDR3 DNA follows: TGTGCCAGCAGGACGGCCGGGGAGCTGTTTTTT. It translates to CASRTAGELFF.

The V call is TRBV4-1, the J call TRBJ2-3, with TRBD1 matching 9 bases. CDR3 length: 17 residues. The germline gives CDR1 MGHRA, CDR2 YSYEKL. The V and J ends lost 0 bases and 2 bases, in that order; junction bases with no gene match: 6. CDR3: CASSQDPRTGDTDTQYF. The CDR3 bases are TGCGCCAGCAGCCAAGATCCCCGGACAGGGGACACAGATACGCAGTATTTT.

The rearrangement uses TRBV11-2 and TRBJ2-5; maybe TRBD2 (5 bases). Germline V CDR1 and CDR2: SGHAT, FQNNGV. Trimming removed 1 base from V and 0 bases from J, with 15 bases in between. This CDR3 is 17 amino acids long. This CDR3 is CASSLGLDSLYQETQYF. In DNA, the CDR3 is TGTGCCAGCAGCTTAGGATTGGACTCACTGTACCAAGAGACCCAGTACTTC.

This clone has just a few counts. V gene TRBV28 combines with J gene TRBJ2-1, with 9 bases that match TRBD2. V lost 4 bases, J lost 0 bases, and 16 bases stayed unmatched. CDR1 and CDR2 (germline): MDHEN, SYDVKM. CDR3 length equals 20 residues. CDR3 bases: TGTGCCAGCAGTTCTTTGGTTGGGCTAGCGGGACTTGGCTCCTACAATGAGCAGTTCTTC. Protein product: CASSSLVGLAGLGSYNEQFF.

The J gene is TRBJ2-1, the V gene TRBV7-2; TRBD1 agrees at 11 bases. V lost 9 bases to trimming and J lost 6 bases; unmatched junction nucleotides: 13. The CDR3 extends over 16 amino acids. CDR1 is SGHTA, CDR2 FQGNSA, per germline. CDR3 nucleotides: TGTGCCAGAGAACGTAAGAGGACAGGGGGCATCAATGAGCAGTTCTTC. Its translation is CARERKRTGGINEQFF.

The V and J genes are TRBV5-1 and TRBJ2-5; 8 bases are a match to TRBD2. The CDR3 runs 18 residues. V lost 3 bases and J lost 3; bases outside the gene matches: 16. CDR1 and CDR2 from the germline V gene are SGHRS and YFSETQ. The CDR3 spells CASSSTPPGTRLKETQYF. CDR3 DNA sequence: TGCGCCAGCAGCTCGACACCCCCGGGGACTAGACTCAAAGAGACCCAGTACTTC.

V is TRBV7-2 and J is TRBJ2-7, with no clear D. The CDR3 runs to 12 residues. CDR1 SGHTA and CDR2 FQGNSA come from the germline V gene. Trimming shortened V by 5 bases and J by 5 bases, and 10 bases separated the two germline ends. The CDR3 spells CASSPISDEQYF. The CDR3 region has the DNA TGTGCCAGCAGCCCCATCTCGGACGAGCAGTACTTC.

V is TRBV7-3 and J is TRBJ2-2; unclear D gene. The V gene lost 2 bases and the J gene lost 5 bases, with 9 bases spanning the gap. Germline CDR1 and CDR2: SGHTA and FQGTGA. The CDR3 contains 14 residues. In DNA, the CDR3 is TGTGCCAGCAGCTTATTAAAGGAAACCGGGGAGCTGTTTTTT. This translates into CASSLLKETGELFF. Combining the CDR3 with reference TRBV7-3 and TRBJ2-2 gives the whole variable domain GAGVSQTPSNKVTEKGKYVELRCDPISGHTALYWYRQSLGQGPEFLIYFQGTGAADDSGLPNDRFFAVRPEGSVSTLKIQRTERGDSAVYLCASSLLKETGELFFGEGSRLTVL.

The chain uses TRBV14 and TRBJ1-1; weak D call: TRBD1 (5 bases). V lost 3 bases to trimming and J lost 11 bases, with 19 bases between them. Germline V lookup: CDR1 SGHDN, CDR2 FVKESK. This CDR3 has 14 amino acids. The CDR3 sequence is CASSQGLRGLAAFF. The CDR3 nucleotides are TGTGCCAGCAGCCAGGGCCTGCGGGGACTGGCGGCTTTCTTT.

The J gene is TRBJ2-7, the V gene TRBV28; 8 bases fit TRBD2. Germline CDR1 MDHEN, CDR2 SYDVKM. The V gene end was trimmed by 5 bases and the J gene end by 0 bases; junction bases not matched to a gene: 12. The CDR3 has 17 amino acids. This chain's CDR3 is CASSPQRGGSASYEQYF. The CDR3 region has the DNA TGTGCCAGCAGTCCCCAACGGGGGGGATCCGCCTCCTACGAGCAGTACTTC.

This clone showed up just a few times. This sequence joins TRBV3-1 (or the pseudogene TRBV3-2) and TRBJ1-1; unclear D gene. This CDR3 comprises 13 residues. V lost 0 bases and J lost 5, with 7 bases in between. CDR1 is LGHDT, CDR2 YNNKEL, per germline (reference sequence). The CDR3 bases are TGTGCCAGCAGCCAAGATCGGAGGACTGAAGCTTTCTTT. Amino acids: CASSQDRRTEAFF.

The chain couples TRBV6-6 to TRBJ2-7; D remains unclear. Trimming cost V 3 bases and J 1 base, with 7 bases left between them. Looked up from germline, CDR1 is MNHNY and CDR2 is SVGAGI (reference sequence). This CDR3 comprises 13 residues. CDR3 coding DNA: TGTGCCAGCAGTTATACGGAGTCCTACGAGCAGTACTTC. Translated: CASSYTESYEQYF.

This clone was counted once. V is TRBV2 and J is TRBJ1-1, with 7 nucleotides matching TRBD1. CDR1 and CDR2 (germline): SNHLY, FYNNEI. The trim removed 4 bases at V and 4 bases at J, leaving 3 bases unmatched. The CDR3 sequence is 13 residues long. The CDR3 loop is CASSGQGGTEAFF. The CDR3 DNA sequence: TGTGCCAGCAGTGGACAGGGTGGCACTGAAGCTTTCTTT.

This sequence joins TRBV5-5 and TRBJ1-4; D gene unclear. The ends were cut back, 4 bases at V and 11 bases at J, with 12 bases in the middle. The length of the CDR3 is 12 residues. Looked up from germline, CDR1 is SGHKS and CDR2 is YYEKEE (reference sequence). This chain's CDR3 is CASSRSQDKLFF. DNA of the CDR3: TGTGCCAGCAGCCGGTCCCAGGACAAACTGTTTTTT.

V usage is TRBV7-2 and J usage is TRBJ2-7; TRBD2 aligns across 13 bases. V shed 5 bases and J 4 bases; nucleotides not matched to a gene: 5. This CDR3 is built from 15 residues. Germline CDR1 SGHTA, CDR2 FQGNSA. The CDR3 loop reads CASSLGLAGPYEQYF. The CDR3 DNA is TGTGCCAGCAGCCTGGGACTAGCGGGACCTTACGAGCAGTACTTC.

J is TRBJ2-7 and V is TRBV6-6; D uncertain. The V end was cut by 6 bases, the J end by 2 bases, with 8 bases between. The CDR3 has 12 amino acids. Germline V gives CDR1 MNHNY, CDR2 SVGAGI (reference sequence). CDR3 sequence: CASSLTAYEQYF. For the CDR3, the DNA is TGTGCCAGCAGCCTTACAGCCTACGAGCAGTACTTC.

The CDR3: CASSRDRGYEQYF. As DNA, the CDR3 is TGTGCCAGCAGCCGGGACAGGGGCTACGAGCAGTACTTC. The V gene is TRBV7-2, the J gene TRBJ2-7, with 10 bases that match TRBD1. In germline, CDR1 is SGHTA, CDR2 FQGNSA. The CDR3 length is 13 residues. V was pared by 5 bases and J by 3 bases, with 1 base of the junction left unmatched.

The chain carries TRBV18 and TRBJ2-6, with a tentative D call TRBD2 (5 bases). The CDR3 has 13 residues. The V gene's germline CDR1 is KGHSH and CDR2 LQKENI. The ends were cut back, 3 bases at V and 16 bases at J, with 16 bases in the middle. CDR3 coding DNA: TGTGCCAGCTCACCGGTCGAGCGGATGGGACTGACTTTC. Protein: CASSPVERMGLTF.

The chain recombines TRBV18 with TRBJ2-3, with unresolved D. This CDR3 is 15 amino acids long. Germline values: CDR1 KGHSH, CDR2 LQKENI. V lost 0 bases and J lost 0, with 7 bases in between. The DNA of the CDR3 is TGTGCCAGCTCACCACCGTCACCCAGCACAGATACGCAGTATTTT. Its translation is CASSPPSPSTDTQYF.

This clone appeared a few times. The rearrangement links TRBV7-8 to TRBJ2-5; D is uncertain. CDR1 SGHVS and CDR2 FQNEAQ come from the germline V gene. The CDR3 has 11 amino acids. V lost 5 bases and J lost 5, with 6 bases in between. CDR3 in DNA: TGTGCCAGCAGCCGCACGGAGACCCAGTACTTC. It yields the protein CASSRTETQYF.

CDR3 residues: CASSSPHAAGASIGTQYF. CDR3 in DNA: TGCGCCAGCAGCTCCCCACACGCAGCGGGAGCCTCTATAGGGACCCAGTACTTC. This rearrangement joins TRBV5-1 to TRBJ2-5; TRBD2 aligns across 8 bases. V lost 3 bases and J lost 7; bases outside the gene matches: 20. Germline CDR1 and CDR2: SGHRS and YFSETQ. The CDR3 runs to 18 residues.

The chain couples TRBV5-8 to TRBJ2-1, with a tentative D call TRBD2 (6 bases). The length of the CDR3 is 13 residues. V dropped 3 bases and J dropped 7 bases, with 11 bases sitting between them. CDR1 is SGHTS, CDR2 YDEGEE, per germline. The CDR3 loop is CASSWETSNEQFF. The CDR3, as DNA: TGTGCCAGCAGCTGGGAGACTAGTAATGAGCAGTTCTTC.

This sequence joins TRBV18 and TRBJ2-7, with 7 bases fitting TRBD1. The J segment lost 2 bases and the V segment lost 1 base, leaving 5 bases of the junction unmatched. This CDR3 comprises 15 residues. CDR1 and CDR2 (germline): KGHSH, LQKENI. The CDR3 DNA sequence: TGTGCCAGCTCACCACGGCAAGGGGGCCCCTACGAGCAGTACTTC. Translated: CASSPRQGGPYEQYF.

The CDR3 reads CASSLGGRNSPLHF. The CDR3 coding sequence is TGTGCCAGCAGCTTAGGCGGCAGAAATTCACCCCTCCACTTT. The V and J genes are TRBV7-9 and TRBJ1-6; D not resolved. Looked up from germline, CDR1 is SEHNR and CDR2 is FQNEAQ (reference sequence). The V gene lost 1 base and the J gene lost 7 bases, with 8 bases spanning the gap. CDR3 length: 14 residues. The complete variable domain, with remaining parts taken from reference TRBV7-9 and TRBJ1-6, reads DTGVSQNPRHKITKRGQNVTFRCDPISEHNRLYWYRQTLGQGPEFLTYFQNEAQLEKSRLLSDRFSAERPKGSFSTLEIQRTEQGDSAMYLCASSLGGRNSPLHFGNGTRLTVT.